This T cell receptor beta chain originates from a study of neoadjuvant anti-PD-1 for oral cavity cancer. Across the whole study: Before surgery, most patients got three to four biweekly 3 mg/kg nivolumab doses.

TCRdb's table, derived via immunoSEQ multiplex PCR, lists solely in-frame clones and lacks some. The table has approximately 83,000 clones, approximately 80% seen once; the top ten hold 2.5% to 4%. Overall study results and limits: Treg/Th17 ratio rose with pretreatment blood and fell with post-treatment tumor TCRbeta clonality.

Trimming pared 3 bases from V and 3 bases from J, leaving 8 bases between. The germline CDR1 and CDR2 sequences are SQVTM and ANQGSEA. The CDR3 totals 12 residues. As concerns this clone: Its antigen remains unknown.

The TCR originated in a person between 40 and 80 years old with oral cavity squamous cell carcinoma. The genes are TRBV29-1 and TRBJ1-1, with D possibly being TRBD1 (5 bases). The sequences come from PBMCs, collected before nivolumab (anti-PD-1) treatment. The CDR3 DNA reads TGCAGCGTTGACGGGGGGGACACTGAAGCTTTCTTT. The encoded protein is CSVDGGDTEAFF.